This T cell receptor beta chain emerged from a study of T cells in Graves' hyperthyroidism and ophthalmopathy (dated by TCRdb to about 2019). Regarding the complete study: To identify distinguishing TCR V-J signatures, a discovery cohort of about 100 patients was used, comprising 43 with Graves' ophthalmopathy and some 60 with stable Graves' hyperthyroidism. Prospective prediction of ophthalmopathy was tested in an independent validation cohort of 18 to 20 hyperthyroidism patients and approximately 17 patients who later progressed to ophthalmopathy. The approximately 95 discovery patients were divided at random into training and test sets in a 7:3 ratio. Thyroid tissue and blood T-cell repertoires from roughly six Graves' hyperthyroidism patients were also compared in the study. Following sampling, methimazole starting at 30 mg daily was given to hyperthyroidism patients, and high-dose intravenous methylprednisolone was given to ophthalmopathy patients. The paper reports TCR Vbeta CDR3 sequencing of some 140 peripheral blood samples: around 45 ophthalmopathy, under 85 hyperthyroidism and around 17 progressor patients.

Study-wide findings and limitations: No statistical method was used to fix the sample size in advance, and group allocation was not hidden from the investigators. In validation, the model predicted progression to ophthalmopathy a median of 6.5 months before onset, with about 64% sensitivity and roughly 73% specificity. Most expanded thyroid clonotypes (frequency above 0.001) were also detected in blood, a finding suggesting that blood repertoires may reflect thyroid immune responses. Ophthalmopathy was separated from stable hyperthyroidism by a 13 V-J signature model, with 87.88% sensitivity and just over 81% specificity obtained in cross-validation and 80%/75% obtained in testing.

Stable Graves' hyperthyroidism was defined as the absence of progression to ophthalmopathy over 18 months of follow-up. Hyperthyroidism patients were aged 18 to 65 years and newly diagnosed, with disease duration of less than 2 months. Exclusion was applied to patients with uncontrolled infections, other autoimmune diseases, pregnancy or lactation. Clinical symptoms, serum thyroxine and TRAb, thyroid ultrasound, and orbital computed tomography formed the basis for the diagnoses. Trizol reagent was used to extract total RNA, and RNA quality was then checked on an Agilent 2100 Bioanalyzer. The TCR beta CDR3 regions were amplified from RNA transcripts. A first-round RT-PCR of the TCR CDR3 used the HTBI primer set with the Qiagen OneStep RT-PCR kit. A second multiplex PCR round built the libraries, followed by size selection and purification. The libraries were sequenced on an Illumina HiSeq2000 using paired-end 100 bp reads. As for how the authors treated the data: Raw data were processed with SOAPnuke, discarding reads with adapters, uncalled bases, mean Phred below 15, or no exact constant-primer or identifier match. COPE v1.2.5 was used to merge high-quality paired reads, and clonotypes were defined as unique nucleotide sequences. MiTCR v1.1 was used to align clonotypes to the IMGT TRBV, TRBD and TRBJ reference segments. Only V-J combinations with frequency above 0.0001, covering 99% to 99.2% of repertoires, were analysed. The TCS score was defined as the ratio of F50 (clonal expansion) to E x V (chaos), calculated using BLOSUM62-based TCRdist between CDR3 peptides within each V-J. Welch's t-statistics and random forest reduced roughly 540 V-J features to roughly 13, which were used in a naive Bayes classifier (R e1071). The public reads were run again by TCRdb, first through fastp at Q25 and then through MiXCR, and only productive beta chains were kept. When rows share a CDR3 protein, they turn into one entry using the most common DNA and genes. The V and J calls come from TCRdb's annotation, not from the publication. The sample table records around 540,000 distinct CDR3 sequences; around 46% of these occur just once. Roughly 8.2% of the sample is in the top ten clones.

On this clonotype: The antigen it binds to is not known. There are no base qualities to consult, and no much larger clone falls within one base.

What was sequenced was peripheral blood or thyroid tissue (not recorded which). This TCR was recovered from a young woman with Graves' hyperthyroidism. Donor details come from another sample of the same person, matched by shared clones.

The CDR3 loop reads CASTPLGGQPQHF. The nucleotides read TGTGCCAGCACCCCCCTGGGGGGTCAGCCCCAGCATTTT. The sequence is built from TRBV7-9 and TRBJ1-5; the D gene is perhaps TRBD1, from 5 matching bases. The cysteine opens and the phenylalanine closes a CDR3 of 13 amino acids. Just CDR3 DNA is preserved here, 39 bases in frame from base 1. V drops 7 bases and J drops 6 bases, leaving 13 bases in between. Sequences SEHNR (CDR1) and FQNEAQ (CDR2) are obtained from the germline V gene (reference sequence).